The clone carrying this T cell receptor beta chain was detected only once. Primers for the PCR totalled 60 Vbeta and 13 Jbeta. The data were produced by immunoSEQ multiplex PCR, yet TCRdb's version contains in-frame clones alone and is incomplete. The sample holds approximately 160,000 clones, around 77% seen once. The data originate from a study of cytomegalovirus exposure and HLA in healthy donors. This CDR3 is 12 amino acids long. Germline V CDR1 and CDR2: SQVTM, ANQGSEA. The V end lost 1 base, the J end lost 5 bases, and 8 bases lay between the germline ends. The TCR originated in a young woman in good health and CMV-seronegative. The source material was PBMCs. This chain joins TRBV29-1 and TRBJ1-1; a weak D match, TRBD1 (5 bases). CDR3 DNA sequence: TGCAGCGTTGAAGGGCGGGGGACTGAAGCTTTCTTT. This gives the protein CSVEGRGTEAFF.